This entry concerns a single T cell receptor (beta chain). The antigen is unknown. The record originates from a study of cytomegalovirus exposure and HLA in healthy donors. Study-wide results and caveats: Generally TCR sequences proved uncommon, though certain public TCRs appeared in numerous donors. An assumption of roughly uniform sequencing depth across donors underlay the presence/absence analyses. Earlier analysis found most TCR beta V segments productive about 87% or about 30% of the time.

PCR was performed using 60 Vbeta and 13 Jbeta primers. Profiling relied on immunoSEQ multiplex PCR, and the TCRdb table lists in-frame clones only, not all of them. The sample carries some 120,000 clones, approximately 70% recorded once. J was trimmed by 6 bases and V by 5 bases; bases with no gene match: 6. Per the germline V gene, CDR1 is MNHNS and CDR2 is SASEGT. The CDR3 extends over 14 amino acids. This clonotype was obtained from a middle-aged woman in good health and CMV-seropositive. The genes are TRBV6-1 and TRBJ1-5; 8 bases line up with TRBD1. Input material: PBMCs. The CDR3 loop is CASSKQGAPQPQHF. The CDR3, as DNA: TGTGCCAGCAGTAAGCAGGGGGCCCCTCAGCCCCAGCATTTT.